Below, one T cell receptor beta chain is given with its context. What it recognizes is unknown. The data originate from a study of graft-versus-host responses after intestinal transplantation. Study details: Multivisceral, liver-intestinal, or isolated intestinal transplants were performed in recipients. Anti-thymocyte globulin induction, then tacrolimus and steroids for around 3 years, went to all recipients.

TCRdb keeps only in-frame clones here, not all; method: immunoSEQ multiplex PCR. The table lists tens of thousands of clones, just under 95% of them singletons. Trimming removed 0 bases from V and 6 bases from J; junction bases left unmatched: 6. The CDR3 has 15 amino acids. The germline CDR1 and CDR2 sequences are ENHRY and SYGVKD. General observations from the study: Elevated graft-versus-host to host-versus-graft clonal ratios in allografts were recorded for patients with graft-donor T cell macrochimerism.

The sample consisted of PBMCs, taken more than 310 days after intestinal transplant. V gene TRBV10-3 combines with J gene TRBJ2-3; 7 positions match TRBD1. This clonotype was obtained from a human patient who received an intestinal transplant, so some T cells may come from the graft donor. Here the CDR3 DNA reads TGTGCCATCAGTGAGTCCCGGCAGGGACAGGATACGCAGTATTTT. Its translation is CAISESRQGQDTQYF.